The clone carrying this T cell receptor beta chain was recorded a few times. Its cognate antigen is unknown. This CDR3 is 14 amino acids long. The V end was cut by 3 bases, the J end by 0 bases, with 9 bases between. The germline V gene has CDR1 SEHNR and CDR2 FQNEAQ (reference sequence). The second PCR ran about 6 to 11 cycles with a sample-barcoded 5' primer and J-beta primers. TCRdb re-called the 5' RACE reads with MiXCR, one entry per CDR3 protein. This sample has 1.5 million to 2 million distinct CDR3 sequences, with almost 35% found just once. The sample comes from a study of blood T cells in healthy people across ages. The study, taken as a whole, reports: No conclusive comparison of naive versus antigen-experienced cells was possible with unsorted PBMCs.

The sequence came from a young woman in good health. The chain employs TRBV7-9 and TRBJ2-7; no clear D. The sequencing input was blood. The CDR3 DNA reads TGTGCCAGCAGCTTTTCGACATCCTCCTACGAGCAGTACTTC. It specifies CASSFSTSSYEQYF.